The following is a TCR beta chain sequence with its context. The trim removed 4 bases at V and 5 bases at J, leaving 9 bases unmatched. The germline CDR1 and CDR2 sequences are SEHNR and FQNEAQ (reference sequence). The CDR3 is made up of 16 amino acids. These data are taken from a study of cytomegalovirus exposure and HLA in healthy donors. This table comes from immunoSEQ multiplex PCR, and its TCRdb copy is limited to in-frame clones, with some not included. The data show hundreds of thousands of clones, 75% to 90% seen once. The specimen was PBMCs. The receptor's source is a woman under 30 in good health and CMV-seronegative. J is TRBJ1-4 and V is TRBV7-9, with 8 bases matching TRBD1. CDR3 residues: CASSSNLGQGNEKLFF. CDR3 coding DNA: TGTGCCAGCAGCTCAAACCTCGGACAGGGCAATGAAAAACTGTTTTTT.